The 15 T cell receptor beta chains listed next were all sequenced from one sample in a study of T cells after yellow fever vaccination. In TCRdb, the 5' RACE reads were re-called with MiXCR into one record per CDR3 protein. Here the sample spans under 700,000 distinct CDR3 sequences, roughly a sixth being singletons. Sequencing used PBMCs, obtained 5 to 6 days after the first yellow fever vaccination. The receptors originated from a man younger than 35 who received the YFV17D yellow fever vaccine.

The genes are TRBV10-2 and TRBJ2-1; either TRBD1 or TRBD2 may fit D (5 bases each). V lost 8 bases and J lost 2, with 13 bases in between. The CDR3 extends over 14 amino acids. Germline lookup yields CDR1 WSHSY and CDR2 SAAADI. Here the CDR3 DNA reads TGCGCCAGCGAGACCGGGACGGCCTACAATGAGCAGTTCTTC. Translating it yields CASETGTAYNEQFF.

A few counts support this clonotype. J is TRBJ2-3 and V is TRBV6-2 or TRBV6-3; D gene ambiguous. V shed 5 bases and J shed 2 bases, with 8 bases lying between them. The CDR3 runs 13 residues. The V gene's germline CDR1 is MNHEY and CDR2 SVGEGT. In DNA form, the CDR3 reads TGTGCCAGCAGTGACCTAGTCACAGATACGCAGTATTTT. As protein: CASSDLVTDTQYF.

The chain couples TRBV4-2 to TRBJ2-5; D possibly matches TRBD1 or TRBD2 (5 bases each). Trimming took off 4 bases at V and 4 bases at J, with 16 bases between the two ends. The CDR3 loop spans 15 amino acids. Germline CDR1 reads LGHNA; CDR2 reads YNFKEQ. This CDR3 reads CASSPHGARGETQYF. In nucleotides, the CDR3 is TGTGCCAGCAGCCCCCACGGGGCCCGGGGAGAGACCCAGTACTTC.

Only a few counts were recorded for this clonotype. The chain uses TRBV20-1 and TRBJ1-5; D uncertain. The CDR3 covers 13 residues. Trimming took 4 bases from V and 10 from J, leaving 17 bases between them. Germline loops: CDR1 DFQATT, CDR2 SNEGSKA (reference sequence). DNA of the CDR3: TGCAGTGCTAACAGACTGAGCCAAGGACCCCAGCATTTT. Translated, it gives CSANRLSQGPQHF.

This clonotype has a handful of counts. The V gene is TRBV19, the J gene TRBJ2-4; D assignment may be TRBD1 or TRBD2 (5 bases each). There are 17 residues in the CDR3. Germline-derived CDR1 and CDR2 are LNHDA and SQIVND (reference sequence). V lost 10 bases and J 1 base, leaving 23 bases between the germline ends. CDR3 nucleotides: TGTGCCACCCCAAACGGGGCTAATAATAGGGCCAAAAACATTCAGTACTTC. This sequence encodes CATPNGANNRAKNIQYF.

This clonotype was counted ten times or more. The genes are TRBV10-3 and TRBJ2-3; D may be TRBD1 or TRBD2 (5 bases each). In germline, CDR1 is ENHRY, CDR2 SYGVKD. The CDR3 totals 15 residues. Trimming pared 4 bases from V and 6 bases from J, leaving 17 bases between. The CDR3 sequence: CAISGDGAGGDTQYF. As DNA, the CDR3 is TGTGCCATCAGTGGGGACGGGGCTGGCGGGGATACGCAGTATTTT.

In this sample, this clonotype turned up a few times. This sequence joins TRBV9 and TRBJ2-5, with 8 nucleotides matching TRBD2. CDR3 length equals 14 residues. The V gene's germline CDR1 is SGDLS and CDR2 YYNGEE. After removal of 4 bases from V and 4 bases from J, the junction contained 6 bases not matched to a gene. CDR3 sequence reads: CASSSPGGTETQYF. CDR3 bases: TGTGCCAGCAGCAGCCCGGGGGGGACAGAGACCCAGTACTTC.

As concerns this clonotype: The junction differs from germline at one of its ends, possibly a read error. This chain links TRBV3-1 with TRBJ2-1; the match to TRBD2 covers 9 bases. Germline assignment: CDR1 LGHDT and CDR2 YNNKEL (reference sequence). The CDR3 covers 17 residues. The CDR3 spells CTSSSALTSGTYNEQFF. The CDR3 DNA follows: TGTACCAGCAGCTCCGCCTTGACTAGCGGAACTTACAATGAGCAGTTCTTC.

This clonotype was recorded a few times. The chain carries TRBV16 and TRBJ2-2; possibly TRBD1 for D (5 bases). The germline V and J ends were trimmed by 3 bases and 1 base, with 9 bases remaining between them. Germline V gene sequence: CDR1 KGHSY, CDR2 FQNENV. CDR3 size: 15 residues. CDR3 sequence: CASSQVRVNTGELFF. The CDR3, as DNA: TGTGCCAGCAGCCAGGTCAGGGTGAACACCGGGGAGCTGTTTTTT.

The gene calls are TRBV29-1 and TRBJ2-1, with D hard to call. Germline CDR1 and CDR2: SQVTM and ANQGSEA. The CDR3 loop spans 10 amino acids. With 3 bases removed from V and 5 bases from J, the gap between germline ends came to 2 bases. Here the CDR3 DNA reads TGCAGCGTTGAGGACAATGAGCAGTTCTTC. Protein: CSVEDNEQFF.

This chain connects TRBV3-1 to TRBJ1-1, with D unclear. Germline CDR1 reads LGHDT; CDR2 reads YNNKEL (reference sequence). This CDR3 comprises 14 residues. Trimming cost V 3 bases and J 6 bases, with 14 bases left between them. The CDR3 loop reads CASSQSDAMAEAFF. The CDR3 DNA is TGTGCCAGCAGCCAGTCGGATGCGATGGCTGAAGCTTTCTTT.

This CDR3 reads CASSSSSGGETQYF. The CDR3 nucleotides read TGTGCCAGCAGTTCGTCTTCAGGAGGGGAGACCCAGTACTTC. The gene calls are TRBV27 and TRBJ2-5, with D possibly being TRBD2 (6 bases). This CDR3 region has 14 residues. Germline V gene sequence: CDR1 MNHEY, CDR2 SMNVEV (reference sequence). Trimming removed 4 bases from V and 5 bases from J, with 14 bases in between.

The genes are TRBV27 and TRBJ1-1; D not resolved. V lost 3 bases, J lost 0 bases, and 11 bases lay in between. The CDR3 loop spans 15 amino acids. Germline V gives CDR1 MNHEY, CDR2 SMNVEV (reference sequence). The CDR3 region has the DNA TGTGCCAGCAGTTTCCTCGCAGGAATGAACACTGAAGCTTTCTTT. This translates into CASSFLAGMNTEAFF.

This clonotype was detected ten times or more. The gene calls are TRBV20-1 and TRBJ1-2; D is perhaps TRBD1 (5 bases). Trimming took off 3 bases at V and 6 bases at J, with 8 bases between the two ends. The CDR3 consists of 11 residues. Germline V lookup: CDR1 DFQATT, CDR2 SNEGSKA (reference sequence). In DNA, the CDR3 is TGCAGTGCTAGTAAAGGGGATGGCTACACCTTC. This sequence encodes CSASKGDGYTF.

This clonotype was detected a few times. This rearrangement joins TRBV20-1 to TRBJ1-1; no clear D. Germline V gene lookup returns CDR1 DFQATT and CDR2 SNEGSKA (reference sequence). Trimming removed 1 base at V and 3 bases at J, with 15 bases between. This CDR3 region has 15 residues. CDR3: CSARGGNSVYTEAFF. CDR3 coding DNA: TGCAGTGCTAGAGGCGGTAACAGCGTTTACACTGAAGCTTTCTTT.